This T cell receptor (beta chain) was obtained from a study of brain T cells in children with intractable seizures. Whole-study results and caveats: Pre- and post-surgery blood differed in depth, so pre-surgery absences may be undersampling. HCMV serostatus was not known, and viral specificity came from CDR3 similarity only.

Profiled with immunoSEQ multiplex PCR; TCRdb holds only in-frame clones, not every one. The data contain hundreds of thousands of clones, about 94% of them singletons. With regard to this clone: Antigen: not known.

The time point is: blood from clinic visit 5 months post-surgery; TSC patient then seizure free. Pre-surgery treatment included at least one anti-epileptic drug. This CDR3 spans 12 amino acids. The germline CDR1 and CDR2 sequences are MNHEY and SVGAGI. With 4 bases removed from V and 8 bases from J, the gap between germline ends came to 9 bases. This TCR derives from a boy in the first two years of life with tuberous sclerosis and intractable seizures. The genes are TRBV6-5 and TRBJ2-1; D uncertain. The specimen was peripheral blood, collected more than 4 months after surgery. The CDR3 here is CASSSLYYEQFF. The CDR3 DNA reads as TGTGCCAGCAGTTCTCTGTATTATGAGCAGTTCTTC.